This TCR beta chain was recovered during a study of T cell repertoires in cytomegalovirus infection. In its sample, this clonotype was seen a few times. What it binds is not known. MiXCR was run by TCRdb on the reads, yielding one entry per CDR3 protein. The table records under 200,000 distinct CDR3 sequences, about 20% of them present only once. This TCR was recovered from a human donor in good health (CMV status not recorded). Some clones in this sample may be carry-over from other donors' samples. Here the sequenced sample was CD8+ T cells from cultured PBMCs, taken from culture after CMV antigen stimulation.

CDR3 in DNA: TGTGCCAGCAGCTCCCCAGACAGGATGGGAGAGACCCAGTACTTC. Protein product: CASSSPDRMGETQYF. This chain uses TRBV7-9 with TRBJ2-5; tentative D call: TRBD1 (6 bases). CDR1 and CDR2 (germline): SEHNR, FQNEAQ (reference sequence). This CDR3 spans 15 amino acids. Trimming removed 4 bases at V and 4 bases at J, with 16 bases between.